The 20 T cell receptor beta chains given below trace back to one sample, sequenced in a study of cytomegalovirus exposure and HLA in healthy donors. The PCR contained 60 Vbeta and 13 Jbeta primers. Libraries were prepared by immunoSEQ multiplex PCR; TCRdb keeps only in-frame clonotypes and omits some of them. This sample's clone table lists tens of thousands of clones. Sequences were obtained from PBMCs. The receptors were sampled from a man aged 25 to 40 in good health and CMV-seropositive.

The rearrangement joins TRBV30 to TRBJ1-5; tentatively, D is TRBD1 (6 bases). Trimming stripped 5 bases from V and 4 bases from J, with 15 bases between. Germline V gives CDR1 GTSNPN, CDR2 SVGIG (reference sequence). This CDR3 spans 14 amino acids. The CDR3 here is CAWGTGFGNQPQHF. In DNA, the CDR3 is TGTGCCTGGGGAACAGGGTTCGGGAATCAGCCCCAGCATTTT. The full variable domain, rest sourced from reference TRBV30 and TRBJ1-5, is SQTIHQWPATLVQPVGSPLSLECTVEGTSNPNLYWYRQAAGRGLQLLFYSVGIGQISSEVPQNLSASRPQDRQFILSSKKLLLSDSGFYLCAWGTGFGNQPQHFGDGTRLSIL.

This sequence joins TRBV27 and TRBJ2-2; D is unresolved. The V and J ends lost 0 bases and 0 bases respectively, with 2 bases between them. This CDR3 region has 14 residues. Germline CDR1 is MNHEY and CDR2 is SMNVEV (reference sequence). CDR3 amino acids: CASSLSANTGELFF. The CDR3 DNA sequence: TGTGCCAGCAGTTTATCCGCGAACACCGGGGAGCTGTTTTTT.

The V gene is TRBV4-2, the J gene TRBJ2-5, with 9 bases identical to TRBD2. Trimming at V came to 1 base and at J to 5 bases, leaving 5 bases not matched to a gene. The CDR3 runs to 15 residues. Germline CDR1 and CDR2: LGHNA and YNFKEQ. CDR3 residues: CASSQVLAGKETQYF. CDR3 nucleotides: TGTGCCAGCAGCCAAGTTCTAGCGGGGAAGGAGACCCAGTACTTC.

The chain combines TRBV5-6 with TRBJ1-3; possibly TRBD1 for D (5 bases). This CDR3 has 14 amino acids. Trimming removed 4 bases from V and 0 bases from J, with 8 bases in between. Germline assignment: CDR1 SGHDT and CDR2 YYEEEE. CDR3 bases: TGTGCCAGCAGCCAGGGTAGCTCTGGAAACACCATATATTTT. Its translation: CASSQGSSGNTIYF. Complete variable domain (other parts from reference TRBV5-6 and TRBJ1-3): DAGVTQSPTHLIKTRGQQVTLRCSPKSGHDTVSWYQQALGQGPQFIFQYYEEEERQRGNFPDRFSGHQFPNYSSELNVNALLLGDSALYLCASSQGSSGNTIYFGEGSWLTVV.

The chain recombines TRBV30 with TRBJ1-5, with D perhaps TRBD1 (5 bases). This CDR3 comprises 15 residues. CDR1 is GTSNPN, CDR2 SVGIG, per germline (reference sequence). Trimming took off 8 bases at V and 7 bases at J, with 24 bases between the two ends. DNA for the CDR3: TGTGCCGGGGCGCGAGACGCGGCAGAAGCACAGCCCCAGCATTTT. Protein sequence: CAGARDAAEAQPQHF.

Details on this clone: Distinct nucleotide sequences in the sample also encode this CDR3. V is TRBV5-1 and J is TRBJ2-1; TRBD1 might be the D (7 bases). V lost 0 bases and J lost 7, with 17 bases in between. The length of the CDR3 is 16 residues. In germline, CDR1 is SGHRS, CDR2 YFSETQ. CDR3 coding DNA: TGCGCCAGCAGCTTGGGACAGGGAGGTCTTACGAATGAGCAGTTCTTC. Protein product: CASSLGQGGLTNEQFF.

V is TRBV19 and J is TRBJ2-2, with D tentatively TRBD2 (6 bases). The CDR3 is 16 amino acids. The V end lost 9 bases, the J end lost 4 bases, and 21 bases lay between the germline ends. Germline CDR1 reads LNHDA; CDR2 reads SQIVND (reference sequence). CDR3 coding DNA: TGTGCCAGCGGGGGTAGGGATAATCGAGTCACCGGGGAGCTGTTTTTT. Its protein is CASGGRDNRVTGELFF.

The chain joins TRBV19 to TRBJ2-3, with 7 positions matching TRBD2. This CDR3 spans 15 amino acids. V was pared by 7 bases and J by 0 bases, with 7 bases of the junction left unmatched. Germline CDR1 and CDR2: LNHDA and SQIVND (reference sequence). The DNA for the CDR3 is TGTGCCAGTACGCAGCGGGGATTTAGCACAGATACGCAGTATTTT. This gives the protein CASTQRGFSTDTQYF.

The CDR3 coding sequence is TGTGCCAGCATAAGGTCCGCAGGGACAGGGGACGGCTACACCTTC. It is translated as CASIRSAGTGDGYTF. This sequence joins TRBV28 and TRBJ1-2; 10 nucleotides align to TRBD1. After removal of 7 bases from V and 8 bases from J, the junction contained 13 bases not matched to a gene. Looked up from germline, CDR1 is MDHEN and CDR2 is SYDVKM. The CDR3 contains 15 residues.

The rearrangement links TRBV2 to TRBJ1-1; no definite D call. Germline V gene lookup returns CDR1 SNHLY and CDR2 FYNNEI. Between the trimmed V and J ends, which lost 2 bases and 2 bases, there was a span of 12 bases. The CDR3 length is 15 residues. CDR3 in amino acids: CASSEFLDPNTEAFF. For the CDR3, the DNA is TGTGCCAGCAGTGAATTTCTAGATCCCAACACTGAAGCTTTCTTT.

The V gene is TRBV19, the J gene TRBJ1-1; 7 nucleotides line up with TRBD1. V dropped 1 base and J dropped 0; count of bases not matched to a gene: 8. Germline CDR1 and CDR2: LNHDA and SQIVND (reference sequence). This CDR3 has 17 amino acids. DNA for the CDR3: TGTGCCAGTAGTATAGGGGCAGGGGGTATAATGAACACTGAAGCTTTCTTT. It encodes CASSIGAGGIMNTEAFF.

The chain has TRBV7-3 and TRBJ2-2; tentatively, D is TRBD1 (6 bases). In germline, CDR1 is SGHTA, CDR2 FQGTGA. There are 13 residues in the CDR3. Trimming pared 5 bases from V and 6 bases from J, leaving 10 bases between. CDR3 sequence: CASSEGTPGELFF. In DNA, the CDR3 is TGTGCCAGCAGCGAAGGGACACCCGGGGAGCTGTTTTTT.

The CDR3 sequence is CASSFLGSYEQYF. The DNA of the CDR3 is TGTGCCAGCAGTTTCCTCGGTTCCTACGAGCAGTACTTC. The V gene is TRBV27, the J gene TRBJ2-7; D is unresolved. This CDR3 is 13 amino acids long. V was clipped by 3 bases and J by 1 base, with 7 bases between them. Germline CDR1 is MNHEY and CDR2 is SMNVEV (reference sequence).

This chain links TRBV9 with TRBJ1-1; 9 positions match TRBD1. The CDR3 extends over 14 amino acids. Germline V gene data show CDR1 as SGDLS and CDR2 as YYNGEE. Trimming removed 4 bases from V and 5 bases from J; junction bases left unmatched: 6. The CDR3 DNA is TGTGCCAGCAGCCCCCGGACAGGGGAGACTGAAGCTTTCTTT. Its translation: CASSPRTGETEAFF.

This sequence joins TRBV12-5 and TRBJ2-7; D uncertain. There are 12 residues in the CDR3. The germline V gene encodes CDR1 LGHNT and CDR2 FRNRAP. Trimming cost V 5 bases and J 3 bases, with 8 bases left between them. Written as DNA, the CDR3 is TGTGCTAGTGGTCAAGCCCACTACGAGCAGTACTTC. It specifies CASGQAHYEQYF.

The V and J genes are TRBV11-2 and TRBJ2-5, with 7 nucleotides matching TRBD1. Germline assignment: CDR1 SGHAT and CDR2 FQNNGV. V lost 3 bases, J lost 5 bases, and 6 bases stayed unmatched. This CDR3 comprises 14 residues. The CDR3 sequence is CASSLLGGRETQYF. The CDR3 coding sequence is TGTGCCAGCAGCTTGTTAGGGGGCCGGGAGACCCAGTACTTC.

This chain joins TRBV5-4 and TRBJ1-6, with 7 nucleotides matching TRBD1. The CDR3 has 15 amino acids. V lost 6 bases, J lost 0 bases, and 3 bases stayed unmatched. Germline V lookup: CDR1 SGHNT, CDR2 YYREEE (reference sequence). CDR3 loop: CASTQGVSYNSPLHF. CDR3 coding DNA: TGTGCCAGCACCCAGGGGGTCTCCTATAATTCACCCCTCCACTTT.

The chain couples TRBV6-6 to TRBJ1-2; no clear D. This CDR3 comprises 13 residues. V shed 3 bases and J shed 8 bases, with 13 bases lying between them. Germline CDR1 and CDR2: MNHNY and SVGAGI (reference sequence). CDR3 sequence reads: CASSYGRREGYTF. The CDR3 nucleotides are TGTGCCAGCAGTTATGGGCGCCGGGAAGGCTACACCTTC.

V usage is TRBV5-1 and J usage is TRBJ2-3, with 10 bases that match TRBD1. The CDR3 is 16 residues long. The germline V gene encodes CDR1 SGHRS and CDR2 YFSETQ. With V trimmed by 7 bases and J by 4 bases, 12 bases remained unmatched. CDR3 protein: CASAIRGQGVADTQYF. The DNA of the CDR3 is TGCGCCAGCGCGATTCGTGGACAGGGGGTTGCAGATACGCAGTATTTT.

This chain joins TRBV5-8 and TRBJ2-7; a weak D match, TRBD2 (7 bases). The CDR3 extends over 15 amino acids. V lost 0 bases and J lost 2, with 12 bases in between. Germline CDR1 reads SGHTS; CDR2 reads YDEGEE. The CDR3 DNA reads TGTGCCAGCAGCTTGGAATGGGGGGGCGCCTACGAGCAGTACTTC. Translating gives CASSLEWGGAYEQYF.